Listed below are T cell receptor beta chains from one sample, sequenced in a study of post-analysis software for immune sequencing data. TCRdb independently ran MiXCR on the PCR reads; one entry per CDR3 protein. The table includes about half a million distinct CDR3 sequences, roughly 46% detected once. Sequenced sample: blood. These receptors originate from a girl aged 5-17 years with multiple sclerosis. Both conserved end residues are part of each CDR3. The size of a clone is reported for some rows only, either as once, few or many, or as a class for expanded clones.

clone_size v_call cdr3_aa
few TRBV7-2 CASSLGVRQTYEQYF
many TRBV10-3 CAISATSGRSVETQYF
NA TRBV5-6 CASSFSWTYEQYF
NA TRBV19 CASTDRGLYSNQPQHF
few TRBV3-1 CASSRQRLYNEQFF
once TRBV25-1 CASSAAGARMGTNTEAFF
few TRBV4-1 CASRASGSFGEQFF
few TRBV7-2 CASSLGGTAQYF
NA TRBV11-3 CASSPSRGSSYNERFF
NA TRBV11-1 CASSFRTSGTDTQYF
few TRBV20-1 CSAGTGLVQPQHF
few TRBV6-5 CASSYNGDTQYF
NA TRBV5-1 CASTPGLGQETQYF
NA TRBV11-2 CASSIEGGTADNEQFF
NA TRBV29-1 CSVLEGNTEAFF
NA TRBV12-3/TRBV12-4 CASSLSGPLAFF
NA TRBV12-3/TRBV12-4 CASLTRGADTQYF
few TRBV7-9 CASSFGAGGDTQYF
NA TRBV24-1 CATSDLRQGGDEQFF
NA TRBV28 CASSFIQGRHNEQFF
NA TRBV6-1 CASSEAPGQGNGYTF
few TRBV4-2 CASSQERTIWTTGELFF
NA TRBV4-1 CASSQDLTSGSYEQYF
few TRBV28 CASSLKFVGSQETQYF
NA TRBV28 CASSSTPGYEQYF
NA TRBV6-1 CASWTGEHNEQFF
few TRBV7-9 CASSLEVPEYGYTF
many TRBV29-1 CSVTYPRSSYEQYF
once TRBV6-5 CASSSGREYSNQPQHF
few TRBV7-2 CASSLLAGGETYNEQFF
few TRBV3-1 CASSQVRSGYSTDTQYF
few TRBV10-3 CAISERSGNYGYTF
NA TRBV28 CASSRGQGSVYTF
NA TRBV6-5 CASYEDRASSTDTQYF
NA TRBV18 CASSKLAGVQNEQFF
NA TRBV12-3/TRBV12-4 CASSPGLVVPDTQYF
NA TRBV7-3 CASSLAGGPVLKGDTQYF
NA TRBV21-1 CASSTTKYPYF
many TRBV7-2 CASSFRQETQYF
NA TRBV7-2 CASSLYRGGTDTQYF
NA TRBV7-9 CASPANTEAFF
few TRBV20-1 CSARDSEARTQYF
few TRBV6-1 CASSDTGTRRDKQYF
few TRBV28 CASSLILGASYNEQFF
NA TRBV5-1 CASSPDQMLSTDTQYF